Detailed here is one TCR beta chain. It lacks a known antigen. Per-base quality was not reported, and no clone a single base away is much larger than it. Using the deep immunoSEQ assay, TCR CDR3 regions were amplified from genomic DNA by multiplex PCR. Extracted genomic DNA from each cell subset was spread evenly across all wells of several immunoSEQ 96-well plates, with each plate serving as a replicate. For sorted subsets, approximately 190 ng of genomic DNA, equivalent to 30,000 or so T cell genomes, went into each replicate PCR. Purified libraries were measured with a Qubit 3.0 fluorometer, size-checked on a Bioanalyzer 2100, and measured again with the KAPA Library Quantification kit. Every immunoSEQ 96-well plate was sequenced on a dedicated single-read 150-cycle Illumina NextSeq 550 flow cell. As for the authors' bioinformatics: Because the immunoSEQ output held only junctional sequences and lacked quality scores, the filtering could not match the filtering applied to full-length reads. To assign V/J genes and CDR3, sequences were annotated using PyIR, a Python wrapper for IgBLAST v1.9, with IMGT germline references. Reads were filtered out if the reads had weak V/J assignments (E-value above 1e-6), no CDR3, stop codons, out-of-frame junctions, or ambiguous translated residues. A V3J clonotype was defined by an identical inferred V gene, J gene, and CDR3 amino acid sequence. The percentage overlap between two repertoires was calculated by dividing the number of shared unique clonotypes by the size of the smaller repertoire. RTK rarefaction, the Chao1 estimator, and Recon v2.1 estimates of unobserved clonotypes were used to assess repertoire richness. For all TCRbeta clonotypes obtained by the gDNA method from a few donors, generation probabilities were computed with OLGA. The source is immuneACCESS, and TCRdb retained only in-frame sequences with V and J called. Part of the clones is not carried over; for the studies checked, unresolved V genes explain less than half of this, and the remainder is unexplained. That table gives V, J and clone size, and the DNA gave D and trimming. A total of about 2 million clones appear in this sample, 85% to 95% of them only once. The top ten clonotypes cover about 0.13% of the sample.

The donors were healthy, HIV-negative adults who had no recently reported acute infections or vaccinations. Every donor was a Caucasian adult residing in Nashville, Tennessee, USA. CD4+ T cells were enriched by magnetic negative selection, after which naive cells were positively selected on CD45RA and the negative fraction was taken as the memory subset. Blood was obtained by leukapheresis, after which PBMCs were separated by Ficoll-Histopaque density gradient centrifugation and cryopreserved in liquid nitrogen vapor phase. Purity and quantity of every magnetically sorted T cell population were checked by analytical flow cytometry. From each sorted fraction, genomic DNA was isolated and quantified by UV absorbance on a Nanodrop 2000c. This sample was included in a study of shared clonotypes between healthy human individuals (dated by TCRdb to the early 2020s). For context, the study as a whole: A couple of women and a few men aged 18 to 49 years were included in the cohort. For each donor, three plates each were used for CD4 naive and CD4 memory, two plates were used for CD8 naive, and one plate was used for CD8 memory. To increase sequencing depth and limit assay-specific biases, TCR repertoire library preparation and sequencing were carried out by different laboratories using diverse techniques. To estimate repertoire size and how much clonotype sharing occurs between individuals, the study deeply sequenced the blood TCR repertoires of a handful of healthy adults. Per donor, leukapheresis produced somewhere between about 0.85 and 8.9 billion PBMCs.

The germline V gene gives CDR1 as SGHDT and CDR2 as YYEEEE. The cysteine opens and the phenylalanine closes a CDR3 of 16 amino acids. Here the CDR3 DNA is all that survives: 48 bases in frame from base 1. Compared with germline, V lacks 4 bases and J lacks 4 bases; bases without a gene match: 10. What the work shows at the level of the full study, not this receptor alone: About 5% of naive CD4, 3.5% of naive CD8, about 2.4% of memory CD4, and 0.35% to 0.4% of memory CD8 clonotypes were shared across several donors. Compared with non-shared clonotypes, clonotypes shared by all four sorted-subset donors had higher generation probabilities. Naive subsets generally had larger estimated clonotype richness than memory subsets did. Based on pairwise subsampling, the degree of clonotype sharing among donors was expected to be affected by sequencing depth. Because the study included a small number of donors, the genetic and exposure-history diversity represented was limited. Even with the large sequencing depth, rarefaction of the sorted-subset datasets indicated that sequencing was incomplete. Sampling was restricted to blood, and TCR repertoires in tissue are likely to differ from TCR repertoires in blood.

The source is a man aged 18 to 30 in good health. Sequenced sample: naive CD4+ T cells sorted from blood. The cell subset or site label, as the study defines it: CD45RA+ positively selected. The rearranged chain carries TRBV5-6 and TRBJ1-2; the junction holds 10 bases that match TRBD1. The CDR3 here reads CASSPETGTGVYGYTF. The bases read TGTGCCAGCAGCCCAGAAACGGGGACAGGGGTCTATGGCTACACCTTC.